Listed below are T cell receptor beta chains from one sample, sequenced in a study of blood T cell repertoires in COVID-19. The data were produced by immunoSEQ multiplex PCR, yet TCRdb's version contains in-frame clones alone and is incomplete. The sample consists of roughly 500,000 clones, 75% to 90% of them appearing once. The source material was PBMCs or T cells enriched from blood (not recorded which). These receptor sequences come from a woman aged 60 to 75 who had recovered from COVID-19. Both conserved end residues are part of each CDR3. The order of the fields is clone size, D gene, V gene, J gene, CDR3 protein, CDR3 DNA. A D gene is named only where the DNA matches it firmly. For some rows the clone size is stated as once, few or many, or as a class when expanded; others skip it.

NA,TRBD1,TRBV7-2,TRBJ1-5,CASSSRQGSNQPQHF,TGTGCCAGCAGCTCGAGACAGGGCAGCAATCAGCCCCAGCATTTT
NA,NA,TRBV27,TRBJ1-5,CASSLSFTGRGYQPQHF,TGTGCCAGCAGTTTATCGTTCACAGGGAGGGGCTATCAGCCCCAGCATTTT
NA,NA,TRBV30,TRBJ1-5,CAWSGTGDQPQHF,TGTGCCTGGAGTGGAACAGGAGATCAGCCCCAGCATTTT
NA,NA,TRBV19,TRBJ2-1,CASSIAPLLPLASEQFF,TGTGCCAGTAGTATAGCCCCCCTCCTACCCCTAGCGTCCGAGCAGTTCTTC
NA,TRBD1,TRBV2,TRBJ1-6,CASTSFLRDRGSPPLHF,TGTGCCAGCACCTCTTTTCTCCGGGACAGGGGGTCACCACCCCTCCACTTT
NA,TRBD1,TRBV5-5,TRBJ2-2,CASSLVFLRTGLNTGELFF,TGTGCCAGCAGCTTGGTCTTCCTCCGGACAGGATTGAACACCGGGGAGCTGTTTTTT
NA,TRBD1,TRBV4-1,TRBJ2-6,CASSSLPGQGSVSGANVLTF,TGCGCCAGCAGCTCCTTGCCGGGACAGGGGTCTGTCTCTGGGGCCAACGTCCTGACTTTC
NA,NA,TRBV24-1,TRBJ2-1,CATSDYGGVSYNEQFF,TGTGCCACCAGTGATTATGGGGGCGTTTCCTACAATGAGCAGTTCTTC
NA,NA,TRBV5-6,TRBJ2-5,CASSLMGGQETQYF,TGTGCCAGCAGCTTGATGGGGGGACAAGAGACCCAGTACTTC
NA,NA,TRBV21-1,TRBJ1-6,CASSKKGTGNSPLHF,TGTGCCAGCAGCAAAAAAGGGACAGGCAATTCACCCCTCCACTTT
NA,NA,TRBV18,TRBJ2-7,CASSPEPQGGYEQYF,TGTGCCAGCTCACCCGAACCCCAGGGCGGCTACGAGCAGTACTTC
NA,NA,TRBV29-1,TRBJ2-1,CSVGGGNHNEQFF,TGCAGCGTTGGAGGGGGTAATCACAATGAGCAGTTCTTC
NA,NA,TRBV5-1,TRBJ1-2,CASSPSPWQIPNYGYTF,TGCGCCAGCAGCCCCTCCCCCTGGCAGATACCTAACTATGGCTACACCTTC
NA,NA,TRBV18,TRBJ2-7,CASSPPGVPYEQYF,TGTGCCAGCTCACCGCCCGGGGTACCCTACGAGCAGTACTTC
NA,NA,TRBV29-1,TRBJ2-3,CSVLERAGTDTQYF,NA
NA,TRBD1,TRBV2,TRBJ2-4,CASSLQGAQNIQYF,TGTGCCAGCAGTCTCCAGGGGGCGCAGAACATTCAGTACTTC
NA,NA,TRBV2,TRBJ2-3,CASKAGLDTDTQYF,TGTGCCAGCAAGGCAGGGTTGGACACAGATACGCAGTATTTT
NA,TRBD1,TRBV11-2,TRBJ1-2,CASSLDLTGGNSYGYTF,TGTGCCAGCAGCTTAGATCTTACAGGGGGCAATAGCTATGGCTACACCTTC
NA,NA,TRBV7-9,TRBJ1-5,CASSQTGINQPQHF,TGTGCCAGCAGCCAAACAGGGATCAATCAGCCCCAGCATTTT
NA,NA,TRBV5-1,TRBJ1-1,CASSLMGHLNTEAFF,TGCGCCAGCAGCTTGATGGGACACCTGAACACTGAAGCTTTCTTT
NA,NA,TRBV6-1,TRBJ2-6,CASSEHSSGANVLTF,TGTGCCAGCAGTGAACATAGCTCTGGGGCCAACGTCCTGACTTTC
few,NA,TRBV27,TRBJ2-1,CASSLTDRGEQFF,TGTGCCAGCAGTTTAACAGATAGGGGTGAGCAGTTCTTC
NA,NA,TRBV5-4,TRBJ2-1,CASSSGQSSYNEQFF,TGTGCCAGCAGCTCCGGACAGAGCTCCTACAATGAGCAGTTCTTC
NA,TRBD1,TRBV24-1,TRBJ1-5,CASYFPGQGTGGNQPQHF,TGTGCCTCCTACTTCCCGGGACAGGGGACTGGAGGGAATCAGCCCCAGCATTTT
NA,TRBD1,TRBV5-5,TRBJ1-2,CASIETGGSSYGYTF,TGTGCCAGCATCGAGACAGGGGGCTCTAGCTATGGCTACACCTTC
NA,TRBD1,TRBV12-5,TRBJ1-4,CASAPGGGHEKLFF,TGTGCTAGTGCCCCCGGAGGGGGCCATGAAAAACTGTTTTTT
NA,TRBD1,TRBV2,TRBJ1-2,CASSLTTGGGYGYTF,TGTGCCAGCAGCCTAACCACAGGGGGAGGTTATGGCTACACCTTC
once,NA,TRBV6-1,TRBJ1-6,CASSEVGGPNSPLHF,TGTGCCAGCAGTGAAGTGGGGGGACCCAATTCACCCCTCCACTTT
NA,NA,TRBV7-9,TRBJ1-2,CASSLAREVAYGYTF,TGTGCCAGCAGCTTAGCGCGGGAAGTAGCCTATGGCTACACCTTC
NA,TRBD1,TRBV3-1/TRBV3-2,TRBJ1-6,CASSQSGTGFNSPLHF,TGTGCCAGCAGCCAGTCCGGGACAGGCTTTAATTCACCCCTCCACTTT
NA,NA,TRBV5-1,TRBJ2-7,CASRGAGGPYEQYF,TGCGCCAGCAGGGGGGCAGGTGGACCCTACGAGCAGTACTTC
NA,TRBD2,TRBV5-4,TRBJ2-1,CASSSVAGTDEQFF,TGTGCCAGCAGCTCTGTAGCGGGGACGGATGAGCAGTTCTTC
NA,NA,TRBV5-1,TRBJ1-2,CASRQEWGSGGYGYTF,TGCGCCAGCAGACAGGAATGGGGCAGTGGGGGGTATGGCTACACCTTC
once,NA,TRBV5-6,TRBJ1-6,CASSGLGSPLHF,TGTGCCAGCAGCGGACTCGGTTCACCCCTCCACTTT
NA,NA,TRBV19,TRBJ1-2,CASSLGPHYGYTF,TGTGCCAGTAGTCTGGGCCCTCACTATGGCTACACCTTC
NA,NA,TRBV11-2,TRBJ2-5,CASSFPWRETQYF,TGTGCCAGCAGCTTCCCGTGGCGGGAGACCCAGTACTTC
NA,NA,TRBV7-6,TRBJ2-1,CASSLWTGRDEQFF,TGTGCCAGCAGCTTATGGACAGGGAGGGATGAGCAGTTCTTC
NA,NA,TRBV11-2,TRBJ2-1,CASNKNGGANNEQFF,TGTGCCAGCAACAAAAATGGGGGGGCTAACAATGAGCAGTTCTTC
NA,TRBD1,TRBV2,TRBJ1-2,CASSLDRDRGTFYGYTF,TGTGCCAGCAGTCTCGATAGAGACAGGGGGACCTTTTATGGCTACACCTTC
once,NA,TRBV29-1,TRBJ2-7,CSVGGGTREQYF,TGCAGCGTTGGTGGAGGGACTCGCGAGCAGTACTTC
NA,TRBD1,TRBV20-1,TRBJ2-1,CSASRQGVQGEQFF,TGCAGTGCTAGTAGGCAGGGGGTTCAAGGTGAGCAGTTCTTC
NA,NA,TRBV7-2,TRBJ1-2,CASSLSVESYGYTF,TGTGCCAGCAGCTTAAGTGTGGAGTCCTATGGCTACACCTTC
NA,NA,TRBV29-1,TRBJ1-3,CSVVGSSGNTIYF,TGCAGCGTTGTCGGGAGCTCTGGAAACACCATATATTTT
NA,TRBD2,TRBV6-6,TRBJ2-1,CASSYILGGTEQFF,TGTGCCAGCAGTTACATCCTGGGGGGGACTGAGCAGTTCTTC
NA,NA,TRBV6-5,TRBJ1-2,CASVGGFGGYTF,TGTGCCAGCGTGGGGGGGTTCGGTGGCTACACCTTC
NA,TRBD2,TRBV7-2,TRBJ2-1,CASSLAGGGAYNEQFF,TGTGCCAGCAGCTTAGCGGGCGGGGGGGCCTACAATGAGCAGTTCTTC
NA,NA,TRBV6-4,TRBJ1-2,CASSEGGFDGYTF,TGTGCCAGCAGTGAGGGGGGGTTCGATGGCTACACCTTC